This T cell receptor (beta chain) was recovered during a study of vaccination effects on CD4 cells after COVID-19. Study overall: Two recovered convalescent patients were sampled 16 days and one week pre-vaccination. Study-wide results and caveats: Convalescent patients were scarce, and early post-infection timepoints were absent.

A word on this clone: Antigen specificity is unknown.

CD4+ T cells specific for antigen were expanded with viral peptide pools by the ViraFEST assay before sequencing. CD4+ T cells were isolated after roughly nine days of culture. The person had a PCR-confirmed SARS-CoV-2 infection during March to December 2020. Sequenced by immunoSEQ multiplex PCR; TCRdb stores in-frame clones only, minus some. The sample carries tens of thousands of clones, about 80% recorded once. The germline CDR1 and CDR2 sequences are MNHEY and SVGAGI. The V and J ends lost 7 bases and 2 bases respectively, with 12 bases between them. The CDR3 sequence is 14 residues long. The genes are TRBV6-5 and TRBJ1-5, with TRBD1 as a possible D gene (6 bases). The receptor was derived from a human donor who had a prior SARS-CoV-2 infection. The sample consisted of CD4+ T cells from PBMCs cultured with a peptide pool, taken before COVID-19 vaccination. This CDR3 is CASKQGRGNQPQHF. The CDR3 DNA is TGTGCCAGCAAGCAGGGGAGAGGCAATCAGCCCCAGCATTTT.